The 21 T cell receptor beta chains in this list originate from one sample, sequenced in a study of early T cells in non-severe SARS-CoV-2 infection (dated by TCRdb to the early 2020s). The library was made by 5' RACE. The listed sequencing device is NextSeq 500. TCRdb reprocessed the public reads (quality trimming at Q25 with fastp, clone calling with MiXCR) and kept in-frame beta chains. Each entry merges the rows of one CDR3 protein and shows their most common DNA and genes. The sample data list 55,000 to 70,000 distinct CDR3 sequences, and 12% of these were observed just once. The ten largest clones take up over 1% of the sample. The sample here was whole blood, taken at baseline. These receptor sequences come from an adult who was a healthcare worker with PCR-confirmed SARS-CoV-2 infection or an uninfected control (not recorded which). The donor label of this sample is uncertain.

The genes are TRBV5-5 and TRBJ2-7, with D tentatively TRBD2 (5 bases). The germline V gene encodes CDR1 SGHKS and CDR2 YYEKEE (reference sequence). This CDR3 spans 11 amino acids. Trimming cost V 4 bases and J 7 bases, with 9 bases left between them. This CDR3 is CASSPCGEQYV. CDR3 nucleotide sequence: TGTGCCAGCAGCCCCTGCGGGGAGCAGTACGTC.

This clonotype appeared many times. The gene calls are TRBV5-1 and TRBJ2-6, with D unclear. The CDR3 runs to 16 residues. Germline V lookup: CDR1 SGHRS, CDR2 YFSETQ. The V gene lost 1 base and the J gene lost 0 bases, with 8 bases spanning the gap. CDR3 sequence: CASSLKLVSGANVLTF. For the CDR3, the DNA is TGCGCCAGCAGCTTGAAGCTTGTCTCTGGGGCCAACGTCCTGACTTTC.

This clonotype has just a few counts. The chain carries TRBV10-1 and TRBJ2-3; TRBD1 aligns across 9 bases. CDR1 and CDR2 from the germline V gene are WNHNN and SYGVQD (reference sequence). The ends lost 4 bases at V and 1 base at J; junction bases unmatched: 6. CDR3 size: 16 residues. The CDR3 loop reads CASSGNRGLRTDTQYF. As DNA, the CDR3 is TGCGCCAGCAGTGGGAACAGGGGGCTCCGCACAGATACGCAGTATTTT.

This clonotype came up a few times. The chain links TRBV11-2 to TRBJ2-2; D is undetermined. The V and J ends lost 10 bases and 1 base respectively, with 10 bases between them. The germline V gene has CDR1 SGHAT and CDR2 FQNNGV. The CDR3 sequence is 13 residues long. CDR3 amino acids: CANRRLNTGELFF. CDR3 coding DNA: TGTGCCAATCGCCGCTTGAACACCGGGGAGCTGTTTTTT.

This clonotype appeared a few times. J is TRBJ1-4 and V is TRBV5-1; TRBD1 is a possible D gene (6 bases). Germline CDR1 and CDR2: SGHRS and YFSETQ. Trimming took off 0 bases at V and 7 bases at J, with 16 bases between the two ends. CDR3 size: 16 residues. CDR3 sequence: CASSLEGQGLGEKLFF. The CDR3 nucleotides read TGCGCCAGCAGCTTGGAGGGGCAGGGGCTCGGTGAAAAACTGTTTTTT. The variable domain in full, completed from reference TRBV5-1 and TRBJ1-4, reads KAGVTQTPRYLIKTRGQQVTLSCSPISGHRSVSWYQQTPGQGLQFLFEYFSETQRNKGNFPGRFSGRQFSNSRSEMNVSTLELGDSALYLCASSLEGQGLGEKLFFGSGTQLSVL.

The chain combines TRBV7-2 with TRBJ2-1; TRBD2 aligns across 12 bases. V lost 1 base and J lost 2; bases outside the gene matches: 3. The germline V gene encodes CDR1 SGHTA and CDR2 FQGNSA. The CDR3 runs to 17 residues. This CDR3 is CASSLGTSGATYNEQFF. For the CDR3, the DNA is TGTGCCAGCAGCTTAGGGACTAGCGGGGCGACCTACAATGAGCAGTTCTTC.

This clonotype was counted at least ten times. The chain combines TRBV12-3 or TRBV12-4 with TRBJ2-6, with 8 bases lining up with TRBD1. V dropped 7 bases and J dropped 0; count of bases not matched to a gene: 8. This CDR3 spans 17 amino acids. The CDR3 region has the DNA TGTGCCAGCACCTCCCCCGGACAGGGCTCTGGGGCCAACGTCCTGACTTTC. Translated: CASTSPGQGSGANVLTF.

Only a few counts were recorded for this clonotype. This rearrangement joins TRBV3-1 to TRBJ1-6; TRBD1 aligns across 8 bases. The CDR3 has 16 residues. With V trimmed by 2 bases and J by 7 bases, 7 bases remained unmatched. Germline loops: CDR1 LGHDT, CDR2 YNNKEL (reference sequence). CDR3 nucleotide sequence: TGTGCCAGCAGCCAATGGGACAGGTCCTCCAATTCACCCCTCCACTTT. Translation gives CASSQWDRSSNSPLHF.

This clonotype was seen many times. The CDR3 bases are TGTGCCAGCAGAGGGGGACAGCTTTATCCAGCCAAAAACATTCAGTACTTC. It is translated as CASRGGQLYPAKNIQYF. The V gene is TRBV28, the J gene TRBJ2-4; 7 positions match TRBD1. Unmatched junction bases numbered 11, after V lost 6 bases and J lost 0 bases. Per the germline V gene, CDR1 is MDHEN and CDR2 is SYDVKM. This CDR3 region has 17 residues. The full variable domain, in which reference TRBV28 and TRBJ2-4 provide the parts outside the CDR3, is DVKVTQSSRYLVKRTGEKVFLECVQDMDHENMFWYRQDPGLGLRLIYFSYDVKMKEKGDIPEGYSVSREKKERFSLILESASTNQTSMYLCASRGGQLYPAKNIQYFGAGTRLSVL.

V and J are TRBV7-2 and TRBJ2-7; 7 nucleotides align to TRBD1. J was trimmed by 7 bases and V by 4 bases; bases with no gene match: 7. The germline V gene encodes CDR1 SGHTA and CDR2 FQGNSA. The CDR3 covers 13 residues. CDR3 nucleotide sequence: TGTGCCAGCAGCTCGAGGCCGGGACAGGAGCAGTACGTC. It codes for CASSSRPGQEQYV.

This clonotype was counted only a few times. The genes are TRBV20-1 and TRBJ2-3; 7 bases are a match to TRBD1. V shed 3 bases, J shed 6 bases, and the junction held 6 bases outside the gene matches. This CDR3 region has 13 residues. The V gene's germline CDR1 is DFQATT and CDR2 SNEGSKA (reference sequence). CDR3 DNA sequence: TGCAGTGCTAGCGACAGGGCAACTGATACGCAGTATTTT. It codes for CSASDRATDTQYF.

The V call is TRBV6-6, the J call TRBJ1-1; D gene ambiguous. This CDR3 has 11 residues. The ends were cut back, 7 bases at V and 9 bases at J, with 12 bases in the middle. Germline V gene lookup returns CDR1 MNHNY and CDR2 SVGAGI (reference sequence). The CDR3 DNA reads as TGTGCCAGCATCGGACGGAGCCAAGCTTTCTTT. It specifies CASIGRSQAFF.

This clonotype was seen more than once but under ten times. The chain is built from TRBV12-3 or TRBV12-4 and TRBJ2-5; D gene ambiguous. The CDR3 is 13 amino acids. V was clipped by 5 bases and J by 1 base, with 8 bases between them. The CDR3, as DNA: TGTGCCAGCAGTCCCCTCACCCAAGAGACCCAGTACTTC. Amino acids: CASSPLTQETQYF.

The CDR3 loop reads CASSLETASEAFF. CDR3 nucleotide sequence: TGTGCCAGCAGCTTAGAAACAGCCTCTGAAGCTTTCTTT. This sequence joins TRBV7-6 and TRBJ1-1; D not resolved. Looked up from germline, CDR1 is SGHVS and CDR2 is FNYEAQ. The CDR3 has 13 amino acids. V gave up 1 base and J gave up 6 bases, with 9 bases separating them. The full variable domain, rest sourced from reference TRBV7-6 and TRBJ1-1, is GAGVSQSPRYKVTKRGQDVALRCDPISGHVSLYWYRQALGQGPEFLTYFNYEAQQDKSGLPNDRFSAERPEGSISTLTIQRTEQRDSAMYRCASSLETASEAFFGQGTRLTVV.

This clonotype was observed many times. V gene TRBV5-1 combines with J gene TRBJ2-3; D possibly uses TRBD1 or TRBD2 (5 bases each). Trimming removed 3 bases from V and 0 bases from J, with 5 bases in between. CDR3 length: 13 residues. Germline V CDR1 and CDR2: SGHRS, YFSETQ. The CDR3 bases are TGCGCCAGCAGCTGGGACAGCACAGATACGCAGTATTTT. It is translated as CASSWDSTDTQYF.

This clonotype was observed a single time. This chain uses TRBV6-1 with TRBJ2-5; 8 bases match TRBD1. Trimming removed 7 bases from V and 0 bases from J; junction bases left unmatched: 7. The germline CDR1 and CDR2 sequences are MNHNS and SASEGT. There are 15 residues in the CDR3. CDR3 in DNA: TGTGCCAGCAATCGACAGGGGCTCTACCAAGAGACCCAGTACTTC. It translates to CASNRQGLYQETQYF.

The table lists this clonotype with a few counts. The CDR3 DNA reads TGTGCCAGCAGCCAAGCCAGTCGGCAGCCCCAGCATTTT. Protein product: CASSQASRQPQHF. The chain couples TRBV3-1 to TRBJ1-5; unclear D gene. This CDR3 has 13 residues. CDR1 is LGHDT, CDR2 YNNKEL, per germline (reference sequence). With 1 base removed from V and 7 bases from J, the gap between germline ends came to 8 bases.

This clonotype was detected ten times or more. This rearrangement joins TRBV18 to TRBJ2-3; TRBD1 matches 8 bases. In germline, CDR1 is KGHSH, CDR2 LQKENI. V was pared by 3 bases and J by 3 bases, with 8 bases of the junction left unmatched. This CDR3 spans 16 amino acids. In DNA form, the CDR3 reads TGTGCCAGCTCACCTTTGCAGGGGGCGCAAACAGATACGCAGTATTTT. Its translation: CASSPLQGAQTDTQYF.

CDR3 bases: TGCGCCAGCAGTGAGTCGCCCTTGGGCTCTGGAAACACCATATATTTT. Its translation is CASSESPLGSGNTIYF. The V call is TRBV10-1, the J call TRBJ1-3, with D uncertain. Trimming took 0 bases from V and 0 from J, leaving 9 bases between them. Germline V gene lookup returns CDR1 WNHNN and CDR2 SYGVQD (reference sequence). CDR3 length: 16 amino acids.

The chain has TRBV27 and TRBJ2-1; D unclear. This CDR3 spans 14 amino acids. The V end was cut by 2 bases, the J end by 4 bases, with 9 bases between. Germline values: CDR1 MNHEY, CDR2 SMNVEV (reference sequence). CDR3 nucleotides: TGTGCCAGCAGTTTAAGGGCTGGGTACAATGAGCAGTTCTTC. The encoded protein is CASSLRAGYNEQFF.

The sample holds a few counts of this clonotype. The rearrangement links TRBV5-1 to TRBJ2-6; the D gene is possibly TRBD1 (6 bases). V was clipped by 0 bases and J by 4 bases, with 14 bases between them. This CDR3 region has 17 residues. Germline-derived CDR1 and CDR2 are SGHRS and YFSETQ. The CDR3 is CASSLAHRATGANVLTF. DNA for the CDR3: TGCGCCAGCAGCTTGGCTCACAGGGCGACCGGGGCCAACGTCCTGACTTTC.